The 19 T cell receptor beta chains below all came from one sample that was sequenced in a study of OX40 agonist ivuxolimab in advanced cancers. Generated by immunoSEQ multiplex PCR, the TCRdb table keeps only in-frame clones and is missing some. This table holds around 60,000 clones, over 75% found once. The specimen was CD4+ or CD8+ T cells sorted from blood, collected in a trial of the OX40 agonist ivuxolimab. Source of these receptors: an adult with an advanced solid tumor such as melanoma, head and neck, liver or kidney cancer.

This clone was seen repeatedly, ten times or more. The chain carries TRBV7-2 and TRBJ2-2; D is undetermined. Germline CDR1 is SGHTA and CDR2 is FQGNSA. Trimming left V 6 bases short and J 0 bases short, with 11 bases between. This CDR3 has 15 residues. CDR3 in DNA: TGTGCCAGCAGTCCACTACCAGCGAACACCGGGGAGCTGTTTTTT. This gives the protein CASSPLPANTGELFF.

The chain combines TRBV19 with TRBJ1-1; D ambiguous. V was clipped by 4 bases and J by 5 bases, with 14 bases between them. The germline gives CDR1 LNHDA, CDR2 SQIVND (reference sequence). CDR3 length: 14 residues. Here the CDR3 reads CASSNGGERTEAFF. The CDR3, as DNA: TGTGCCAGTAGTAATGGAGGAGAGCGTACTGAAGCTTTCTTT.

V usage is TRBV30 and J usage is TRBJ2-7, with 11 bases lining up with TRBD2. From germline, CDR1 is GTSNPN and CDR2 SVGIG (reference sequence). V lost 5 bases and J lost 3; bases outside the gene matches: 18. This CDR3 has 18 residues. This CDR3 is CAWEKAGTSGRALYEQYF. The CDR3 DNA reads as TGTGCCTGGGAAAAGGCCGGGACTAGCGGAAGAGCACTCTACGAGCAGTACTTC.

The rearrangement links TRBV5-4 to TRBJ1-3; 11 nucleotides agree with TRBD1. CDR1 is SGHNT, CDR2 YYREEE, per germline (reference sequence). The V segment lost 4 bases and the J segment 8 bases; nucleotides outside the gene matches: 5. CDR3 size: 14 residues. The CDR3 region has the DNA TGTGCCAGCAGCCCCGGACAGGGGGCATACACCATATATTTT. Translation: CASSPGQGAYTIYF.

The J gene is TRBJ1-1, the V gene TRBV6-5; 8 bases agree with TRBD1. The CDR3 loop spans 15 amino acids. The germline V gene has CDR1 MNHEY and CDR2 SVGAGI. With V trimmed by 7 bases and J by 0 bases, 7 bases remained unmatched. CDR3 sequence: CASKGTGAMNTEAFF. In DNA form, the CDR3 reads TGTGCCAGCAAGGGGACAGGCGCGATGAACACTGAAGCTTTCTTT.

The chain has TRBV19 and TRBJ2-1, with a weak D call TRBD2 (5 bases). This CDR3 is built from 15 residues. The germline CDR1 and CDR2 sequences are LNHDA and SQIVND (reference sequence). Trimming shortened V by 6 bases and J by 4 bases, and 16 bases separated the two germline ends. Here the CDR3 reads CASSRTRTVYNEQFF. The CDR3 region has the DNA TGTGCCAGTAGCCGGACCCGGACTGTATACAATGAGCAGTTCTTC. Variable domain in full (rest from reference TRBV19 and TRBJ2-1): DGGITQSPKYLFRKEGQNVTLSCEQNLNHDAMYWYRQDPGQGLRLIYYSQIVNDFQKGDIAEGYSVSREKKESFPLTVTSAQKNPTAFYLCASSRTRTVYNEQFFGPGTRLTVL.

This clone was seen just once. This chain connects TRBV5-6 to TRBJ2-1; 11 bases match TRBD1. The length of the CDR3 is 17 residues. CDR1 SGHDT and CDR2 YYEEEE come from the germline V gene. After removal of 1 base from V and 1 base from J, the junction contained 4 bases not matched to a gene. CDR3 region: CASSLMGQGVSYNEQFF. DNA for the CDR3: TGTGCCAGCAGCTTGATGGGACAGGGGGTTTCCTACAATGAGCAGTTCTTC.

The rearrangement uses TRBV6-5 and TRBJ2-7; D tentatively fits TRBD1 or TRBD2 (5 bases each). Germline V lookup: CDR1 MNHEY, CDR2 SVGAGI. The V gene lost 4 bases and the J gene lost 2 bases, with 15 bases spanning the gap. The CDR3 runs to 15 residues. CDR3 DNA: TGTGCCAGCAGTTCCCCCGGGACCTCCCCCTACGAGCAGTACTTC. It specifies CASSSPGTSPYEQYF.

The chain couples TRBV11-3 to TRBJ2-3, with 7 positions matching TRBD2. This CDR3 comprises 14 residues. Trimming cost V 8 bases and J 5 bases; bases outside gene matches: 10. The germline gives CDR1 SGHNT, CDR2 YENEEA. The CDR3 region has the DNA TGTGCCAGCGCCAAGGGGACGGGGGGAGATACGCAGTATTTT. It is translated as CASAKGTGGDTQYF. Full variable domain (missing parts from reference TRBV11-3 and TRBJ2-3): EAGVVQSPRYKIIEKKQPVAFWCNPISGHNTLYWYLQNLGQGPELLIRYENEEAVDDSQLPKDRFSAERLKGVDSTLKIQPAELGDSAVYLCASAKGTGGDTQYFGPGTRLTVL.

This rearrangement joins TRBV2 to TRBJ1-2, with 9 bases lining up with TRBD1. This CDR3 comprises 13 residues. Looked up from germline, CDR1 is SNHLY and CDR2 is FYNNEI. J was trimmed by 6 bases and V by 9 bases; bases with no gene match: 8. CDR3 in amino acids: CARRTGELNGYTF. CDR3 coding DNA: TGTGCCAGGAGGACAGGGGAACTGAATGGCTACACCTTC.

The chain links TRBV11-3 to TRBJ2-7; 10 nucleotides align to TRBD2. The CDR3 totals 15 residues. Looked up from germline, CDR1 is SGHNT and CDR2 is YENEEA. Trimming cost V 5 bases and J 4 bases; bases outside gene matches: 8. As DNA, the CDR3 is TGTGCCAGCAGCCGACTAGCGGGCAAGGGGTACGAGCAGTACTTC. Translation gives CASSRLAGKGYEQYF.

The chain links TRBV11-1 to TRBJ1-2, with 8 nucleotides matching TRBD1. This CDR3 region has 14 residues. Germline V lookup: CDR1 SGHAT, CDR2 FQDESV (reference sequence). V lost 4 bases to trimming and J lost 8 bases; unmatched junction nucleotides: 9. CDR3 bases: TGTGCCAGCAGCTCCACCCGGACAGGGAGAGGCTACACCTTC. It encodes CASSSTRTGRGYTF. Filled out from reference TRBV11-1 and TRBJ1-2, the complete variable domain reads EAEVAQSPRYKITEKSQAVAFWCDPISGHATLYWYRQILGQGPELLVQFQDESVVDDSQLPKDRFSAERLKGVDSTLKIQPAELGDSAMYLCASSSTRTGRGYTFGSGTRLTVV.

This clone is labeled as medium-sized (0.01 to 0.1%). The chain uses TRBV10-3 and TRBJ1-2; D gene uncertain. The CDR3 is 12 amino acids. Trimming cost V 4 bases and J 6 bases, with 9 bases left between them. Germline V gene data show CDR1 as ENHRY and CDR2 as SYGVKD. CDR3 amino acids: CAISAPKDGYTF. CDR3 in DNA: TGTGCCATCAGTGCCCCGAAGGATGGCTACACCTTC.

V usage is TRBV7-2 and J usage is TRBJ1-2, with D uncertain. The V end was cut by 1 base, the J end by 3 bases, with 6 bases between. This CDR3 has 13 amino acids. Per germline, CDR1 SGHTA and CDR2 FQGNSA. CDR3 nucleotide sequence: TGTGCCAGCAGCTTAGATCCTGACTATGGCTACACCTTC. It encodes CASSLDPDYGYTF.

The genes are TRBV6-6 and TRBJ2-7, with D possibly called TRBD1 or TRBD2 (5 bases each). Deletions cut 7 bases from V and 4 bases from J, with 11 bases between. The CDR3 totals 12 residues. Germline CDR1 and CDR2: MNHNY and SVGAGI (reference sequence). The CDR3 DNA reads TGTGCCAGCACCCTCGAGGGGTACGAGCAGTACTTC. Translation: CASTLEGYEQYF.

A single count supports this clone. The chain carries TRBV5-1 and TRBJ2-5, with 14 bases identical to TRBD2. The length of the CDR3 is 17 residues. V shed 4 bases and J 9 bases; nucleotides not matched to a gene: 14. Germline loops: CDR1 SGHRS, CDR2 YFSETQ. The CDR3 DNA follows: TGCGCCAGCAGCCGGACTAGCGGGAGGACCGACGTAGGGGCCCAGTACTTC. Its translation is CASSRTSGRTDVGAQYF.

This chain joins TRBV10-3 and TRBJ2-1, with 7 bases aligning to TRBD2. The trim removed 3 bases at V and 9 bases at J, leaving 8 bases unmatched. The CDR3 totals 14 residues. Germline loops: CDR1 ENHRY, CDR2 SYGVKD. CDR3 residues: CAISEDRTGGEQFF. For the CDR3, the DNA is TGTGCCATCAGTGAAGATCGGACGGGGGGTGAGCAGTTCTTC.

The rearrangement joins TRBV5-1 to TRBJ1-1; D possibly corresponds to TRBD1 (5 bases). Trimming cost V 7 bases and J 3 bases, with 22 bases left between them. Germline V gene lookup returns CDR1 SGHRS and CDR2 YFSETQ. The CDR3 has 16 residues. In DNA form, the CDR3 reads TGCGCCAGCGTCTCCGGGATGTCCCTGGGGGACACTGAAGCTTTCTTT. It translates to CASVSGMSLGDTEAFF.

CDR3: CASTPRDRGGYGYTF. DNA of the CDR3: TGCGCCAGCACCCCGAGGGACAGGGGAGGTTATGGCTACACCTTC. The chain has TRBV5-1 and TRBJ1-2, with TRBD1 matching over 10 bases. This CDR3 has 15 residues. V lost 6 bases, J lost 5 bases, and 10 bases stayed unmatched. In germline, CDR1 is SGHRS, CDR2 YFSETQ.